Each of the 4 T cell receptor beta chains below was sequenced from the same sample in a study of T-cell memory formation after mild COVID-19. TCRdb re-derived calls from the 5' RACE reads in MiXCR, one entry per CDR3 protein. The sample includes more than 150,000 distinct CDR3 sequences, about a fifth seen only once; the top ten take 23%. The sequenced sample consisted of PBMCs or a T cell subset sorted from them (not recorded which). The receptors shown here come from an adult woman who had mild COVID-19 (a few samples of this study predate the infection). Cell type and time point are not known.

V is TRBV7-9 and J is TRBJ2-4, with D possibly called TRBD1 or TRBD2 (5 bases each). Germline V gene lookup returns CDR1 SEHNR and CDR2 FQNEAQ (reference sequence). The CDR3 is 13 residues long. Trimming cost V 10 bases and J 7 bases, with 17 bases left between them. The CDR3 region has the DNA TGTGCCATACCTGAGGGGCCGGGGAACATTCAGTACTTC. It encodes CAIPEGPGNIQYF. Full variable domain (missing parts from reference TRBV7-9 and TRBJ2-4): DTGVSQNPRHKITKRGQNVTFRCDPISEHNRLYWYRQTLGQGPEFLTYFQNEAQLEKSRLLSDRFSAERPKGSFSTLEIQRTEQGDSAMYLCAIPEGPGNIQYFGAGTRLSVL.

The V call is TRBV7-9, the J call TRBJ1-5; D uncertain. Germline V gives CDR1 SEHNR, CDR2 FQNEAQ (reference sequence). The CDR3 is 15 residues long. V lost 2 bases, J lost 2 bases, and 10 bases lay in between. CDR3 amino acids: CASSLTLDGNQPQHF. The CDR3 nucleotides read TGTGCCAGCAGCTTAACTCTGGACGGCAATCAGCCCCAGCATTTT.

In this sample, this clonotype turned up a few times. The DNA of the CDR3 is TGTGCCATCAGTGAGCCAGGGACGGTTCAGCCCCAGCATTTT. Translation gives CAISEPGTVQPQHF. The genes are TRBV10-3 and TRBJ1-5; TRBD1 might be the D (5 bases). V was clipped by 2 bases and J by 6 bases, with 11 bases between them. Looked up from germline, CDR1 is ENHRY and CDR2 is SYGVKD. CDR3 length: 14 amino acids.

The V and J genes are TRBV6-6 and TRBJ2-1; 7 bases are shared with TRBD1. Germline assignment: CDR1 MNHNY and CDR2 SVGAGI (reference sequence). The CDR3 has 14 amino acids. Trimming took 0 bases from V and 15 from J; bases not matched to a gene: 11. CDR3 sequence (DNA): TGTGCCAGCAGTTACTCGATGGGAGAGGGGGCGCGGTTCTTC. Translating it yields CASSYSMGEGARFF.